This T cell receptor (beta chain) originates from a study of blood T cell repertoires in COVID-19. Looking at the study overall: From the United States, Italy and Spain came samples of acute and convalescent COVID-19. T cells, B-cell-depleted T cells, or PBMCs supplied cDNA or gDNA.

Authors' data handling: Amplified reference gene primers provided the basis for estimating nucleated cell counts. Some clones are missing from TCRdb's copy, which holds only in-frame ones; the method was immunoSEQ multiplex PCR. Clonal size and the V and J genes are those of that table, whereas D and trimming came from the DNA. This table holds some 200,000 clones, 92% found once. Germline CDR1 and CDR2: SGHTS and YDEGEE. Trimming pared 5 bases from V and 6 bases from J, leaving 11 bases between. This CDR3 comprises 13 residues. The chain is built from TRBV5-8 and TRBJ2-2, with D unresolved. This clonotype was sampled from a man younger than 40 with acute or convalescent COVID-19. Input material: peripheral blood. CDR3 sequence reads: CASSPYRAGELFF. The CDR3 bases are TGTGCCAGCAGTCCCTACCGTGCCGGGGAGCTGTTTTTT.